A selection of T cell receptor beta chains follows, all from one sample in a study of blood T cell repertoires in COVID-19. Clones were sequenced by immunoSEQ multiplex PCR, and TCRdb holds only the in-frame ones, with some missing. The sample carries a few hundred thousand clones, 86% recorded once. The source material was peripheral blood. These receptors originate from a man older than 75 with acute or convalescent COVID-19. The CDR3 runs from the conserved cysteine through the conserved F or W. Fields, in order: clone size, D gene, J gene, V gene, CDR3 DNA, CDR3 protein. A D gene is named only where the DNA matches it firmly. For some rows the clone size is stated as once, few or many, or as a class when expanded; others skip it.

clone_size: -; d_call: -; j_call: TRBJ2-5; v_call: TRBV5-1; cdr3_nt: TGCGCCAGCAGCTTTCACCCGCCGGAAGAGACCCAGTACTTC; cdr3_aa: CASSFHPPEETQYF
clone_size: -; d_call: TRBD1; j_call: TRBJ2-5; v_call: TRBV28; cdr3_nt: TGTGCCAGCAGTGACCGACAGGGGGGTGTGGAGACCCAGTACTTC; cdr3_aa: CASSDRQGGVETQYF
clone_size: once; d_call: -; j_call: TRBJ1-1; v_call: TRBV2; cdr3_nt: TGTGCCAGCAGTGTAGGGAGGGGCACTGAAGCTTTCTTT; cdr3_aa: CASSVGRGTEAFF
clone_size: -; d_call: -; j_call: TRBJ1-5; v_call: TRBV10-3; cdr3_nt: TGTGCCATCAGTGAGGGAGGTACGCAGCCCCAGCATTTT; cdr3_aa: CAISEGGTQPQHF
clone_size: -; d_call: -; j_call: TRBJ2-5; v_call: TRBV11-3; cdr3_nt: TGTGCCAGCAGCTTAGTTGGGGAGGAGCCTAAAGAGACCCAGTACTTC; cdr3_aa: CASSLVGEEPKETQYF
clone_size: -; d_call: -; j_call: TRBJ2-5; v_call: TRBV9; cdr3_nt: TGTGCCAGCAGCTCAACAGGGTCGGAGACCCAGTACTTC; cdr3_aa: CASSSTGSETQYF
clone_size: -; d_call: TRBD1; j_call: TRBJ1-6; v_call: TRBV18; cdr3_nt: TGTGCCAGCTCCCGGGACAGGAGAAATTCACCCCTCCACTTT; cdr3_aa: CASSRDRRNSPLHF
clone_size: -; d_call: -; j_call: TRBJ1-5; v_call: TRBV28; cdr3_nt: TGTGCCAGCACGCACGGGACAAGAAATCAGCCCCAGCATTTT; cdr3_aa: CASTHGTRNQPQHF
clone_size: -; d_call: -; j_call: TRBJ1-4; v_call: TRBV10-3; cdr3_nt: TGTGCCATTGCAGGGGATACTAATGAAAAACTGTTTTTT; cdr3_aa: CAIAGDTNEKLFF
clone_size: -; d_call: TRBD1; j_call: TRBJ1-2; v_call: TRBV27; cdr3_nt: TGTGCCAGCAGTTTATCCCGGACAGGGAGCTATGGCTACACCTTC; cdr3_aa: CASSLSRTGSYGYTF
clone_size: -; d_call: -; j_call: TRBJ2-7; v_call: TRBV6-5; cdr3_nt: TGTGCCAGCAGGAATCTGGGGCTAAAGGAGCAGTACTTC; cdr3_aa: CASRNLGLKEQYF
clone_size: -; d_call: -; j_call: TRBJ2-5; v_call: TRBV7-8; cdr3_nt: TGTGCCAGCAGCTTAGCATCACTAGGAGGGTTCGAGACCCAGTACTTC; cdr3_aa: CASSLASLGGFETQYF
clone_size: once; d_call: TRBD1; j_call: TRBJ2-7; v_call: TRBV9; cdr3_nt: TGTGCCAGCAGCCTGACAGGGGGGGACTACGAGCAGTACTTC; cdr3_aa: CASSLTGGDYEQYF
clone_size: once; d_call: TRBD1; j_call: TRBJ1-3; v_call: TRBV28; cdr3_nt: TGTGCCAGCAGTGAGGGACAGGGGGGAAACACCATATATTTT; cdr3_aa: CASSEGQGGNTIYF
clone_size: -; d_call: TRBD1; j_call: TRBJ1-1; v_call: TRBV28; cdr3_nt: TGTGCCAGCAGAACGACAGGGGGGAACACTGAAGCTTTCTTT; cdr3_aa: CASRTTGGNTEAFF
clone_size: -; d_call: TRBD1; j_call: TRBJ1-5; v_call: TRBV15; cdr3_nt: TGTGCCACCTCAACGGGGGACAGAAATAATCAGCCCCAGCATTTT; cdr3_aa: CATSTGDRNNQPQHF
clone_size: -; d_call: -; j_call: TRBJ2-1; v_call: TRBV19; cdr3_nt: TGTGCCACCGGCCTTAGGGGCAATGAGCAGTTCTTC; cdr3_aa: CATGLRGNEQFF
clone_size: -; d_call: TRBD2; j_call: TRBJ2-3; v_call: TRBV29-1; cdr3_nt: TGCAGCGTTGAGGGTCTAGCGGGGGGAACGTCAGATACGCAGTATTTT; cdr3_aa: CSVEGLAGGTSDTQYF
clone_size: once; d_call: TRBD2; j_call: TRBJ2-7; v_call: TRBV3-1/TRBV3-2; cdr3_nt: TGTGCCAGCAGCCCGGGACTAGCGGGCGACTACGAGCAGTACTTC; cdr3_aa: CASSPGLAGDYEQYF
clone_size: -; d_call: TRBD1; j_call: TRBJ1-1; v_call: TRBV11-2; cdr3_nt: TGTGCCACTACGGGACAGATGAACACTGAAGCTTTCTTT; cdr3_aa: CATTGQMNTEAFF
clone_size: -; d_call: -; j_call: TRBJ2-1; v_call: TRBV7-9; cdr3_nt: TGTGCCAGCAGCTTAGACGGGGGAACCTACAATGAGCAGTTCTTC; cdr3_aa: CASSLDGGTYNEQFF
clone_size: -; d_call: -; j_call: TRBJ2-7; v_call: TRBV7-2; cdr3_nt: TGTGCCAGCAGTCGGCCGGGGGACTACGAGCAGTACTTC; cdr3_aa: CASSRPGDYEQYF
clone_size: -; d_call: -; j_call: TRBJ1-4; v_call: TRBV7-9; cdr3_nt: TGTGCCAGCAGCCTACTCGTAGGGGTTCCTAATGAAAAACTGTTTTTT; cdr3_aa: CASSLLVGVPNEKLFF
clone_size: few; d_call: -; j_call: TRBJ1-1; v_call: TRBV12-5; cdr3_nt: TGTGCTAGTGGTTTGGTCGGGGGCACTGAAGCTTTCTTT; cdr3_aa: CASGLVGGTEAFF
clone_size: once; d_call: TRBD1; j_call: TRBJ2-7; v_call: TRBV19; cdr3_nt: TGTGCCAGTAGTATAGCCCCGACAGGGGGAGGGAGCGAGCAGTACTTC; cdr3_aa: CASSIAPTGGGSEQYF
clone_size: -; d_call: -; j_call: TRBJ2-5; v_call: TRBV29-1; cdr3_nt: TGCAGCGTTGCGGGGTCCTCGACCGGGGAGACCCAGTACTTC; cdr3_aa: CSVAGSSTGETQYF
clone_size: -; d_call: -; j_call: TRBJ1-4; v_call: TRBV27; cdr3_nt: TGTGCCAGCAGTTTATCGGGGCCCTTTAGGGAAAAACTGTTTTTT; cdr3_aa: CASSLSGPFREKLFF
clone_size: few; d_call: -; j_call: TRBJ1-4; v_call: TRBV5-1; cdr3_nt: TGCGCCAGCAGACTCAGGGTATCGAATGAAAAACTGTTTTTT; cdr3_aa: CASRLRVSNEKLFF
clone_size: -; d_call: -; j_call: TRBJ1-1; v_call: TRBV2; cdr3_nt: TGTGCCAGCAGTTACGACTCATCTGCTGAAGCTTTCTTT; cdr3_aa: CASSYDSSAEAFF
clone_size: -; d_call: TRBD1; j_call: TRBJ2-5; v_call: TRBV2; cdr3_nt: TGTGCCACCCGAGGCGACAGGGGGTTCCAAGAGACCCAGTACTTC; cdr3_aa: CATRGDRGFQETQYF
clone_size: -; d_call: -; j_call: TRBJ2-7; v_call: TRBV3-1/TRBV3-2; cdr3_nt: TGTGCCAGCAGCCCAGGACTATCACACTACGAGCAGTACTTC; cdr3_aa: CASSPGLSHYEQYF
clone_size: once; d_call: TRBD1; j_call: TRBJ1-1; v_call: TRBV18; cdr3_nt: TGTGCCAGCTCGTCTATCGGGACAGTTTCGGTTCCCCCTATGAACACTGAAGCTTTCTTT; cdr3_aa: CASSSIGTVSVPPMNTEAFF
clone_size: -; d_call: -; j_call: TRBJ1-1; v_call: TRBV19; cdr3_nt: TGTGCCAGTAGTACCAGGGGTGGGAACACTGAAGCTTTCTTT; cdr3_aa: CASSTRGGNTEAFF
clone_size: few; d_call: TRBD1; j_call: TRBJ2-1; v_call: TRBV20-1; cdr3_nt: TGCAGTGCTAGTCGAGGGGGCCTTTACAATGAGCAGTTCTTC; cdr3_aa: CSASRGGLYNEQFF
clone_size: -; d_call: -; j_call: TRBJ1-4; v_call: TRBV3-1/TRBV3-2; cdr3_nt: TGTGCCAGCAGGGGGGGACCGGGAGAAAAACTGTTTTTT; cdr3_aa: CASRGGPGEKLFF
clone_size: once; d_call: TRBD1; j_call: TRBJ2-1; v_call: TRBV5-1; cdr3_nt: TGCGCCAGCAGCCCAGGGACAGGAGGTGAGCAGTTCTTC; cdr3_aa: CASSPGTGGEQFF
clone_size: -; d_call: TRBD1; j_call: TRBJ2-5; v_call: TRBV6-5; cdr3_nt: TGTGCCAGCAGCTCGACAGGGGTGGAGACCCAGTACTTC; cdr3_aa: CASSSTGVETQYF
clone_size: few; d_call: -; j_call: TRBJ2-7; v_call: TRBV11-3; cdr3_nt: TGTGCCAGCAGCTTAGCGGCAGGCCCGGCCTACGAGCAGTACTTC; cdr3_aa: CASSLAAGPAYEQYF
clone_size: -; d_call: TRBD1; j_call: TRBJ1-1; v_call: TRBV5-1; cdr3_nt: TGCGCCAGCAGGGTCCGGGACAGGGATCCTGAAGCTTTCTTT; cdr3_aa: CASRVRDRDPEAFF
clone_size: once; d_call: -; j_call: TRBJ2-5; v_call: TRBV24-1; cdr3_nt: TGTGCCACCAGTGATGAGGGCGGGGAGACCCAGTACTTC; cdr3_aa: CATSDEGGETQYF
clone_size: -; d_call: -; j_call: TRBJ1-1; v_call: TRBV9; cdr3_nt: TGTGCCAGCAGCGTAGGCGGGGAAGGGACTGAAGCTTTCTTT; cdr3_aa: CASSVGGEGTEAFF
clone_size: -; d_call: -; j_call: TRBJ2-7; v_call: TRBV5-1; cdr3_nt: TGCGCCAGCAGCTTGCAGGGTGTCTACGAGCAGTACTTC; cdr3_aa: CASSLQGVYEQYF